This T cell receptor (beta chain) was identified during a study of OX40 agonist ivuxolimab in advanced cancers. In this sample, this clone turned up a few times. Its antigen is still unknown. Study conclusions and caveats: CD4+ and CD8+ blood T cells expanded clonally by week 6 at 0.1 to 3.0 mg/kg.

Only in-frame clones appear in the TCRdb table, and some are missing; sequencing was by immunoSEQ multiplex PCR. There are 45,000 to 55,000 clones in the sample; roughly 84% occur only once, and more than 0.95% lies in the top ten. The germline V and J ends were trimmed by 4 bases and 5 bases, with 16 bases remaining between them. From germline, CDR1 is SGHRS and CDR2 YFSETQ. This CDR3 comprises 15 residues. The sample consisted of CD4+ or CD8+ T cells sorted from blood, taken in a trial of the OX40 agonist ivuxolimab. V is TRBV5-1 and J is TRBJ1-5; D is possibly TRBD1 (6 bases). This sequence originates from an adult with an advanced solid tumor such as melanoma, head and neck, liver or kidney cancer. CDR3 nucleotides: TGCGCCAGCAGCCCCGAGGGGGGCCTAGATCAGCCCCAGCATTTT. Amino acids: CASSPEGGLDQPQHF. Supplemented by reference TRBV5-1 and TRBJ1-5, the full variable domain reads KAGVTQTPRYLIKTRGQQVTLSCSPISGHRSVSWYQQTPGQGLQFLFEYFSETQRNKGNFPGRFSGRQFSNSRSEMNVSTLELGDSALYLCASSPEGGLDQPQHFGDGTRLSIL.